The clone carrying this TCR beta chain was seen a few times. Its antigen is as yet unknown. A universal primer site was added by template switching, and unique molecular identifiers were carried by the cDNA. TCRdb processed the 5' RACE reads anew with MiXCR; each CDR3 protein has one entry. The table includes some 1,700,000 distinct CDR3 sequences, about 30% detected once. Trimming cost V 3 bases and J 4 bases; bases outside gene matches: 5. This CDR3 region has 15 residues. Germline V gene lookup returns CDR1 MGHDK and CDR2 SYGVNS. This sample is drawn from a study of identical twins. General observations from the study: The study found weaker excess twin sharing in beta out-of-frame sequences. Some out-of-frame alpha sequences were shared by twins, and these showed excess low generation probability.

This TCR derives from a newborn girl in good health. The J gene is TRBJ2-1, the V gene TRBV25-1; 8 bases agree with TRBD1. Sequencing was performed on cord blood. CDR3 sequence reads: CASSESGQGYNEQFF. The CDR3 DNA sequence: TGTGCCAGCAGTGAGTCTGGACAGGGTTACAATGAGCAGTTCTTC.